This paragraph covers one TCR beta chain sequence. This specimen belongs to a study of blood T cell repertoires in COVID-19. Study context: Both acute and convalescent COVID-19 samples were obtained from the United States, Italy and Spain. T cells, B-cell-depleted T cells, or PBMCs supplied cDNA or gDNA.

The J segment lost 1 base and the V segment lost 5 bases, leaving 6 bases of the junction unmatched. The CDR3 totals 16 residues. The germline V gene has CDR1 LGHNA and CDR2 YNFKEQ. In the authors' workflow: Estimates of nucleated cell counts were drawn from the amplification of reference gene primers. Some clones are missing from TCRdb's copy, which holds only in-frame ones; the method was immunoSEQ multiplex PCR. V and J calls and clone size are as listed in that table; D and trimming were resolved from the DNA. The data show about 68,000 clones, 75% to 90% seen once. What was sequenced was peripheral blood. This clonotype was obtained from a man aged 50 to 60 with acute or convalescent COVID-19. J is TRBJ2-5 and V is TRBV4-2; 11 bases fit TRBD2. CDR3 DNA: TGTGCCAGCAGCTCGATAGCGGGAGGGCCCCAAGAGACCCAGTACTTC. Translating it yields CASSSIAGGPQETQYF.